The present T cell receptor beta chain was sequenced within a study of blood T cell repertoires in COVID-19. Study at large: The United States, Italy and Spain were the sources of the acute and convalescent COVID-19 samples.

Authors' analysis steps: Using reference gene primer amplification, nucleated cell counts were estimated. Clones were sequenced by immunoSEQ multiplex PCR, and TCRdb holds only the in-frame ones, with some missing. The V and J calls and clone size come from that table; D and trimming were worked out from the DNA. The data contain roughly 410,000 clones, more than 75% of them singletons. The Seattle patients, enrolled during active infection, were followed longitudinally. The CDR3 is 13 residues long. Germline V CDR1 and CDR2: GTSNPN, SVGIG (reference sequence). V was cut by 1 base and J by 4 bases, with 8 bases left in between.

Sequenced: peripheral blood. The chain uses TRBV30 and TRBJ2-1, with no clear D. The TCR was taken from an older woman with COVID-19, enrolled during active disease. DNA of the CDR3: TGTGCCTGGAGTGAGCAAGCTTACAATGAGCAGTTCTTC. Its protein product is CAWSEQAYNEQFF.